The entry below gives a single T cell receptor (beta chain) sequence along with its context. High-throughput TCR beta sequencing covered peripheral CD8+ and CD4+ T cells. TEMRA cells were enriched by FACS, while CD8+ and CD4+ T cells were obtained through a negative isolation that was performed magnetically. An amount of RNA that ranged from roughly 0.45 to 1 ug was reverse transcribed with random hexamers. TCRdb re-called the immunoSEQ multiplex PCR reads through MiXCR, storing one row per CDR3 protein. The sample records roughly 200,000 distinct CDR3 sequences, around 95% being singletons. The source of the sample is a study of CD8 T cells in Susac syndrome. There are 12 residues in the CDR3. V was pared by 8 bases and J by 3 bases, with 7 bases between.

The chain couples TRBV12-3 or TRBV12-4 to TRBJ2-2; D may be TRBD2 (6 bases). Specimen: CD4+ T cells from PBMCs. The receptor's source is a human donor in good health. The chain's CDR3 is CASWDYTGELFF. The CDR3 nucleotides read TGTGCCAGCTGGGACTACACCGGGGAGCTGTTTTTT.